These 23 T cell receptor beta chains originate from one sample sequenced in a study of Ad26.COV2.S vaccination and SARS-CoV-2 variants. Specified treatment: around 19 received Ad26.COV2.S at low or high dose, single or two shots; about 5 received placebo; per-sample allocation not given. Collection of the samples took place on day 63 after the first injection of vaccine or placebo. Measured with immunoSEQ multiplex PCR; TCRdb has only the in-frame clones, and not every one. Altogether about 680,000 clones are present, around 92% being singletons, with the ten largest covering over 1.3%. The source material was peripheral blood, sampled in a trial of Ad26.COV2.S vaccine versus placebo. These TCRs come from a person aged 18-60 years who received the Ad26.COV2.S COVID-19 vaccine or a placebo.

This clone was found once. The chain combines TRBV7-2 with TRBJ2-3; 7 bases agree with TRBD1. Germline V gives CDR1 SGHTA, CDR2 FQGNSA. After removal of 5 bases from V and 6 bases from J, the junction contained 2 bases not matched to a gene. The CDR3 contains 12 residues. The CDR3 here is CASSPQGDTQYF. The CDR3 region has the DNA TGTGCCAGCAGCCCACAGGGGGATACGCAGTATTTT.

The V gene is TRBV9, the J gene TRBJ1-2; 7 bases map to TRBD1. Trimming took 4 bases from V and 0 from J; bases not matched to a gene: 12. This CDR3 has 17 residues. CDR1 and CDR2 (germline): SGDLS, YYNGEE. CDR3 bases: TGTGCCAGCAGCCCCGGACAGGACATCTCTGCTAACTATGGCTACACCTTC. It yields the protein CASSPGQDISANYGYTF. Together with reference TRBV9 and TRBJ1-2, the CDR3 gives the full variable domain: DSGVTQTPKHLITATGQRVTLRCSPRSGDLSVYWYQQSLDQGLQFLIQYYNGEERAKGNILERFSAQQFPDLHSELNLSSLELGDSALYFCASSPGQDISANYGYTFGSGTRLTVV.

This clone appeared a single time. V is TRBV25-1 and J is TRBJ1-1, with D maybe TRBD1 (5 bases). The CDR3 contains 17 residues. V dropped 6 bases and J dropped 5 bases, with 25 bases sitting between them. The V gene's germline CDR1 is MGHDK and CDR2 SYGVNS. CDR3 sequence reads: CASSHRRGREKGTEAFF. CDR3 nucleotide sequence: TGTGCCAGCAGCCATCGCCGGGGCAGGGAAAAAGGAACTGAAGCTTTCTTT.

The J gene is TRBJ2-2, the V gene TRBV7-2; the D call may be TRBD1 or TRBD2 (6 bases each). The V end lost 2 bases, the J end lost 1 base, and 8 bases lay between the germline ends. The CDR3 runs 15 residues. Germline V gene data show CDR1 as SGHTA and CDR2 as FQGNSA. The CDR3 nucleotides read TGTGCCAGCAGCTTAAAGGGGGGGAACACCGGGGAGCTGTTTTTT. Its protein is CASSLKGGNTGELFF. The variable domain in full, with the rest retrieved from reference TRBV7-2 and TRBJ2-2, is GAGVSQSPSNKVTEKGKDVELRCDPISGHTALYWYRQSLGQGLEFLIYFQGNSAPDKSGLPSDRFSAERTGGSVSTLTIQRTQQEDSAVYLCASSLKGGNTGELFFGEGSRLTVL.

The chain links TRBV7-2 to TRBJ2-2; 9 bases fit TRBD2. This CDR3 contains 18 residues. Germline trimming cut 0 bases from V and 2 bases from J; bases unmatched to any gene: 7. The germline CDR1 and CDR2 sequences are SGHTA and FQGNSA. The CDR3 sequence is CASSLAFLAGSNTGELFF. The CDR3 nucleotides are TGTGCCAGCAGCTTAGCGTTCCTAGCGGGAAGTAACACCGGGGAGCTGTTTTTT.

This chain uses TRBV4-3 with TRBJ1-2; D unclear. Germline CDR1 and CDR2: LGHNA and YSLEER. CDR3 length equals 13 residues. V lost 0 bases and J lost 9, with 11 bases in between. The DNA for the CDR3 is TGCGCCAGCAGCCAAGATCGGACCACCAGCTACACCTTC. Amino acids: CASSQDRTTSYTF.

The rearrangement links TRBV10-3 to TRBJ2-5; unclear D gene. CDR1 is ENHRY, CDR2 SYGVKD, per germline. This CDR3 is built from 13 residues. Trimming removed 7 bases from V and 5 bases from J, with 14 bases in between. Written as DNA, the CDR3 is TGTGCCATCAATAGCCCCCCTCGGGAGACCCAGTACTTC. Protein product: CAINSPPRETQYF.

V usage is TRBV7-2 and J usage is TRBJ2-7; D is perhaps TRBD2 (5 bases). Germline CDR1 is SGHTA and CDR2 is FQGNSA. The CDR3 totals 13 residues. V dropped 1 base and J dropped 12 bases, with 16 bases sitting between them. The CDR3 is CASSLVTLERAYF. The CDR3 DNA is TGTGCCAGCAGCTTAGTAACCCTTGAGAGGGCGTACTTC.

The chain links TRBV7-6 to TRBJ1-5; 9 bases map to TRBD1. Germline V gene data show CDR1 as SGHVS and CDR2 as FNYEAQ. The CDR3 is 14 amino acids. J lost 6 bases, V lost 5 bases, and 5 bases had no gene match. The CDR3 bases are TGTGCCAGCAGCATCGACAGGGGGAGTCAGCCCCAGCATTTT. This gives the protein CASSIDRGSQPQHF.

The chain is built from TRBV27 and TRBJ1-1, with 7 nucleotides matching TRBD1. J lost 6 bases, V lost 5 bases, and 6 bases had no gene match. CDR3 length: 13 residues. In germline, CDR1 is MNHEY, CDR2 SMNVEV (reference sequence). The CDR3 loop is CASSTYGQAEAFF. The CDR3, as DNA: TGTGCCAGCAGTACCTATGGACAGGCTGAAGCTTTCTTT.

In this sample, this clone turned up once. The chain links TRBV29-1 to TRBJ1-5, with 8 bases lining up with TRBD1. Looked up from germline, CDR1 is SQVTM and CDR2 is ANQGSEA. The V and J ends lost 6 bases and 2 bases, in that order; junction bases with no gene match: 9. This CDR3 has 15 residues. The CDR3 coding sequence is TGCAGCGTCGCCCAGGGGGCGACGGGCAATCAGCCCCAGCATTTT. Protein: CSVAQGATGNQPQHF.

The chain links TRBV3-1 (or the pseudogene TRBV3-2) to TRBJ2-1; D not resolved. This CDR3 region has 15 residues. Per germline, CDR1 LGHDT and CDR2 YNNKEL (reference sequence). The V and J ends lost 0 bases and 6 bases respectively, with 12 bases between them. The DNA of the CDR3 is TGTGCCAGCAGCCAAGATACTATTTCAGGCAATGAGCAGTTCTTC. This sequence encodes CASSQDTISGNEQFF.

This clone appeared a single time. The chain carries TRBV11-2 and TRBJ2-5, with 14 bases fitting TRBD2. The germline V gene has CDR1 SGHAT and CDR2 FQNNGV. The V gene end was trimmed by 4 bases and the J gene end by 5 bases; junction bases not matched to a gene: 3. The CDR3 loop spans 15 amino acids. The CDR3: CASSSRLAGGETQYF. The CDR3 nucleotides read TGTGCCAGCAGCTCCAGACTAGCGGGAGGGGAGACCCAGTACTTC.

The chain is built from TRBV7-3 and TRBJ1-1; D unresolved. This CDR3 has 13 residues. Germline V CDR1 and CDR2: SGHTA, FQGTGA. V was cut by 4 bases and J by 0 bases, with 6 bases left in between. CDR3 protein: CASSSHVNTEAFF. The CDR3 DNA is TGTGCCAGCAGCTCACACGTGAACACTGAAGCTTTCTTT.

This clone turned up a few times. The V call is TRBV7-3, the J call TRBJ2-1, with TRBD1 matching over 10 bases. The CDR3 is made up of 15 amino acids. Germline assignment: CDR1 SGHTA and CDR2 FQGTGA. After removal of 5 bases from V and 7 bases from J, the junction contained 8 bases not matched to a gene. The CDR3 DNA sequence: TGTGCCAGCAGCCCTGGACAGGGGGGTAGGAATGAGCAGTTCTTC. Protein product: CASSPGQGGRNEQFF.

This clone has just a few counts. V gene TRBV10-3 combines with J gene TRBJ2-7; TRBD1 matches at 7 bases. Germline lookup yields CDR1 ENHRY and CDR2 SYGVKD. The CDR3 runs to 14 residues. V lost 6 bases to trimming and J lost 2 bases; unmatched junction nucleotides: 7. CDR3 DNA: TGTGCCATCAGCGGGACAGAGGGGACCTACGAGCAGTACTTC. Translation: CAISGTEGTYEQYF.

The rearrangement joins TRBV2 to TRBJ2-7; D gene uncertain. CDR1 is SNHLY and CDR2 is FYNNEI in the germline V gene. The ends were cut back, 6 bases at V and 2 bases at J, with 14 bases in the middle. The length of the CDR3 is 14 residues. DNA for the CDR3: TGTGCCAGCAGGCCAACCTCGATCACCTACGAGCAGTACTTC. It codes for CASRPTSITYEQYF.

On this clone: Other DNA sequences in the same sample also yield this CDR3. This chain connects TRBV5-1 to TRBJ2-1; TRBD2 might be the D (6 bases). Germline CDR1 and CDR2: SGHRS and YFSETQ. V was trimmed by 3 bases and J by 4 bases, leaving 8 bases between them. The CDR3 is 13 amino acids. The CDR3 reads CASSWGGYNEQFF. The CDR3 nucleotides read TGCGCCAGCAGCTGGGGAGGATACAATGAGCAGTTCTTC.

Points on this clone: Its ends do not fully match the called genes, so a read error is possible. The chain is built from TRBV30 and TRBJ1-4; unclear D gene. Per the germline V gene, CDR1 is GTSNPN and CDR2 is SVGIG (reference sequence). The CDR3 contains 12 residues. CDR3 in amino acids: CAWSPTGPPWEF. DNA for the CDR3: TGTGCCTGGAGTCCTACCGGACCGCCGTGGGAGTTT.

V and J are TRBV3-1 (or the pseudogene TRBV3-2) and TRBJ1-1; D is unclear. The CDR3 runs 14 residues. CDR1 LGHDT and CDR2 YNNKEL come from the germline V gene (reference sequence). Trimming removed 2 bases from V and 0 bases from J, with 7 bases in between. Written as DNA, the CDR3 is TGTGCCAGCAGCCAATGGGTTTTGAACACTGAAGCTTTCTTT. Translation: CASSQWVLNTEAFF.

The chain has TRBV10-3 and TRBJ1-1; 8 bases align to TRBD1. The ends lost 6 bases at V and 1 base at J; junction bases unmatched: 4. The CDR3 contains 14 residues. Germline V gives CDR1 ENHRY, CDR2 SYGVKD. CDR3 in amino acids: CAISTDRGNTEAFF. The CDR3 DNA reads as TGTGCCATCAGCACTGACAGGGGGAACACTGAAGCTTTCTTT.

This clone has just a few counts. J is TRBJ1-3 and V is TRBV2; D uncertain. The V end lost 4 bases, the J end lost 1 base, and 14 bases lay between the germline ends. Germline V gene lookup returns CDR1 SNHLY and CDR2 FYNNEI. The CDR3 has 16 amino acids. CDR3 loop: CASSVGTARSGNTIYF. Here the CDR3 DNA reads TGTGCCAGCAGTGTCGGAACCGCTAGATCTGGAAACACCATATATTTT. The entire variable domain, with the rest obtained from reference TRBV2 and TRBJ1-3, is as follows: EPEVTQTPSHQVTQMGQEVILRCVPISNHLYFYWYRQILGQKVEFLVSFYNNEISEKSEIFDDQFSVERPDGSNFTLKIRSTKLEDSAMYFCASSVGTARSGNTIYFGEGSWLTVV.

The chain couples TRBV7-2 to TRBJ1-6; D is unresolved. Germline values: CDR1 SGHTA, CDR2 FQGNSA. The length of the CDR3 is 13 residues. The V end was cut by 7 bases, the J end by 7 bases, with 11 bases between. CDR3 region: CASNSDQNSPLHF. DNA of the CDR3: TGTGCCAGCAATTCAGATCAAAATTCACCCCTCCACTTT.